The TCR beta chain described here comes from a study of blood T cell repertoires in COVID-19. Study-wide background: The United States, Italy and Spain were the sources of the acute and convalescent COVID-19 samples.

Authors' processing steps: Amplified reference gene primers provided the basis for estimating nucleated cell counts. TCRdb keeps only in-frame clones here, not all; method: immunoSEQ multiplex PCR. V and J calls and clone size are as listed in that table; D and trimming were resolved from the DNA. The table includes around 150,000 clones, 85% to 95% detected once. The CDR3 is 15 residues long. The V gene end was trimmed by 5 bases and the J gene end by 2 bases; junction bases not matched to a gene: 9. The V gene's germline CDR1 is SGHTA and CDR2 FQGNSA. Sequenced sample: peripheral blood. This rearrangement joins TRBV7-2 to TRBJ2-7; TRBD2 matches 7 bases. This receptor was obtained from a woman between 55 and 75 years old with COVID-19, enrolled during active disease. Here the CDR3 reads CASSTRGGSPYEQYF. In DNA form, the CDR3 reads TGTGCCAGCAGCACCAGAGGCGGGAGCCCCTACGAGCAGTACTTC.